The subject of this entry is one T cell receptor beta chain. The data derive from a study of shared clonotypes between healthy human individuals. Germline assignment: CDR1 SGHTA and CDR2 FQGNSA. CDR3 length equals 16 residues. V dropped 2 bases and J dropped 2 bases, with 13 bases sitting between them. TCRdb's table, derived via immunoSEQ multiplex PCR, lists solely in-frame clones and lacks some. The table lists 450,000 to 500,000 clones, around three quarters of them singletons. Sequencing was performed on PBMCs. This TCR derives from a woman aged 40 to 50 in good health. Some clones in this sample may be carry-over from other donors' samples. V is TRBV7-2 and J is TRBJ2-1; possibly TRBD1 for D (6 bases). CDR3 coding DNA: TGTGCCAGCAGCTTAATAGGGGGTACCCCCTACAATGAGCAGTTCTTC. Translated: CASSLIGGTPYNEQFF.